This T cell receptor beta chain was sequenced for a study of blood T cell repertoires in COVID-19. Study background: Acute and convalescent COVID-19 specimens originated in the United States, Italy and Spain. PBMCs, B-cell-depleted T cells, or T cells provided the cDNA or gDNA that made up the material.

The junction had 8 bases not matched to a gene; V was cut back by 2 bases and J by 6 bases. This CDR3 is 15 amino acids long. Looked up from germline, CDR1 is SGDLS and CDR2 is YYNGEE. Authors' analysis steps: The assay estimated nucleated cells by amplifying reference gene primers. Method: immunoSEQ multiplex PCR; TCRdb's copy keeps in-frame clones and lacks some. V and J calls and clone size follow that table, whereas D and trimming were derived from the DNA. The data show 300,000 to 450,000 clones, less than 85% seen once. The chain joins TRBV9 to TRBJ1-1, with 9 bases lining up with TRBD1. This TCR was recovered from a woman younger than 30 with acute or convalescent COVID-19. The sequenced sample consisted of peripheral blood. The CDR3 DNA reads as TGTGCCAGCAGCGTTGGGGACAGGGTCGCCGCTGAAGCTTTCTTT. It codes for CASSVGDRVAAEAFF. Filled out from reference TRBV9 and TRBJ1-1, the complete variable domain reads DSGVTQTPKHLITATGQRVTLRCSPRSGDLSVYWYQQSLDQGLQFLIQYYNGEERAKGNILERFSAQQFPDLHSELNLSSLELGDSALYFCASSVGDRVAAEAFFGQGTRLTVV.